This entry describes one T cell receptor beta chain. The antigen is undetermined. The data were obtained in a study of T cells in Graves' hyperthyroidism and ophthalmopathy. General study points: Most clonotypes expanded in the thyroid (above 0.001) were also present in blood.

Germline V gene sequence: CDR1 LNHDA, CDR2 SQIVND (reference sequence). V was clipped by 5 bases and J by 0 bases, with 8 bases between them. The CDR3 covers 13 residues. TCR beta CDR3 region amplification was performed from RNA transcripts. Initially, a first-round RT-PCR of the TCR CDR3 employed the HTBI primer set. TCRdb re-called the multiplex PCR reads through MiXCR, storing one row per CDR3 protein. Of approximately 430,000 distinct CDR3 sequences in the sample, roughly 14% are singletons; the top ten hold over 10%. Researchers barred patients who had uncontrolled infection, other autoimmune disease, pregnancy or lactation. Diagnoses used clinical symptoms, serum thyroxine and TRAb, thyroid ultrasound and orbital computed tomography.

The chain couples TRBV19 to TRBJ2-7; no definite D call. The source is a man younger than 30 with Graves' ophthalmopathy. Sequencing was done on a sample of blood. CDR3 nucleotides: TGTGCCAGTAGTGCGAGTTTCTCCTACGAGCAGTACTTC. Translation: CASSASFSYEQYF.